Shown below are 15 T cell receptor beta chains from a single sample sequenced in a study of CD8+CD57+ T cells in acquired aplastic anemia. Sequenced patients had shown CD8+CD57+ cell expansion by flow cytometry. Profiling of TCR beta VDJ combinations and CDR3 sequences used genomic DNA as template. Each CDR3 protein gets one entry after TCRdb re-called the reads with MiXCR. The sample records about 160,000 distinct CDR3 sequences, 71% being singletons. The sequencing input was sorted CD4+, CD8+, or CD8+CD57+ T cells (not recorded which) from PBMCs. The receptors here all came from a human donor with aplastic anemia.

Only one count was recorded for this clonotype. The V call is TRBV24-1, the J call TRBJ2-7; 10 nucleotides align to TRBD2. CDR1 and CDR2 (germline): KGHDR, SFDVKD. V shed 4 bases and J 1 base; nucleotides not matched to a gene: 3. The length of the CDR3 is 15 residues. The CDR3 bases are TGTGCCACCAGTGACGGGACTAGCGCGTCCTACGAGCAGTACGTC. Translation: CATSDGTSASYEQYV.

The J gene is TRBJ2-1, the V gene TRBV20-1; TRBD2 agrees at 13 bases. CDR3 length equals 15 residues. With 3 bases clipped from V and 3 bases from J, the junction kept 2 bases outside the gene matches. CDR1 and CDR2 (germline): DFQATT, SNEGSKA (reference sequence). CDR3: CSARGTSGDYNEQFF. CDR3 nucleotide sequence: TGCAGTGCTAGGGGGACTAGCGGGGACTACAATGAGCAGTTCTTC.

This sequence joins TRBV7-9 and TRBJ2-3, with D perhaps TRBD1 (5 bases). Trimming removed 8 bases at V and 4 bases at J, with 13 bases between. CDR3 size: 13 residues. CDR1 SEHNR and CDR2 FQNEAQ come from the germline V gene (reference sequence). The CDR3 DNA reads as TGTGCCAGCTCTGGCAGGGCCGCAGATACGCAGTATTTT. Translated: CASSGRAADTQYF.

The genes are TRBV20-1 and TRBJ1-1, with D uncertain. V shed 3 bases and J shed 2 bases, with 4 bases lying between them. The CDR3 consists of 11 residues. Germline V gene data show CDR1 as DFQATT and CDR2 as SNEGSKA (reference sequence). Here the CDR3 reads CSASANTEAFF. CDR3 sequence (DNA): TGCAGTGCTAGTGCTAACACTGAAGCTTTCTTT.

This chain joins TRBV19 and TRBJ2-1; D may be TRBD1 (5 bases). Germline loops: CDR1 LNHDA, CDR2 SQIVND (reference sequence). This CDR3 is 13 amino acids long. The ends were cut back, 6 bases at V and 5 bases at J, with 11 bases in the middle. CDR3 nucleotide sequence: TGTGCCAGTAGCCTTATCAGGGACAATGAGCAGTTCTTC. Amino acids: CASSLIRDNEQFF.

The rearrangement links TRBV15 to TRBJ2-7; TRBD1 aligns across 7 bases. Per the germline V gene, CDR1 is LNHNV and CDR2 is YYDKDF (reference sequence). V was clipped by 5 bases and J by 6 bases; unmatched bases: 7. CDR3 length equals 13 residues. The CDR3 DNA reads as TGTGCCACCAGCGTAGGGGGCGGAGGCGAGCAGTACTTC. As protein: CATSVGGGGEQYF.

The chain combines TRBV15 with TRBJ1-1, with D uncertain. The CDR3 loop spans 15 amino acids. V was clipped by 4 bases and J by 0 bases, with 12 bases between them. The germline CDR1 and CDR2 sequences are LNHNV and YYDKDF (reference sequence). The CDR3 here is CATSIWALMNTEAFF. Here the CDR3 DNA reads TGTGCCACCAGCATTTGGGCCCTTATGAACACTGAAGCTTTCTTT.

This clonotype has just a few counts. CDR3 residues: CASTPLSAGELFF. The CDR3 nucleotides read TGTGCCAGCACCCCACTGTCGGCCGGGGAGCTGTTTTTT. This chain joins TRBV7-6 and TRBJ2-2; no definite D call. This CDR3 has 13 residues. V lost 7 bases and J 6 bases, leaving 12 bases between the germline ends. The germline V gene encodes CDR1 SGHVS and CDR2 FNYEAQ.

This clonotype occurred a few times. The conserved phenylalanine or tryptophan is not found at the CDR3 terminus, so this likely reflects a read error. It is unclear where the CDR3 begins or ends on the DNA, so no DNA is shown, and the CDR3 is as TCRdb lists it. This chain connects TRBV15 to TRBJ1-6. The length of the CDR3 is 8 amino acids, counting both ends. Germline CDR1 is LNHNV and CDR2 is YYDKDF (reference sequence). The CDR3 protein is CATSRDSS.

This clonotype was detected many times. The chain is built from TRBV7-2 and TRBJ1-4; a possible D gene is TRBD1 (6 bases). Trimming stripped 2 bases from V and 3 bases from J, with 13 bases between. The germline gives CDR1 SGHTA, CDR2 FQGNSA. The CDR3 runs 16 residues. CDR3 coding DNA: TGTGCCAGCAGCTTATCCCCGGACAGCTCTAATGAAAAACTGTTTTTT. Translating gives CASSLSPDSSNEKLFF.

This chain links TRBV5-1 with TRBJ1-5; possibly TRBD1 for D (6 bases). CDR1 SGHRS and CDR2 YFSETQ come from the germline V gene. V dropped 2 bases and J dropped 3 bases, with 12 bases sitting between them. The CDR3 length is 15 residues. Written as DNA, the CDR3 is TGCGCCAGCAGCTTCGAGACAGGATACAATCAGCCCCAGCATTTT. Protein: CASSFETGYNQPQHF. Full variable domain (outside the CDR3, taken from reference TRBV5-1 and TRBJ1-5): KAGVTQTPRYLIKTRGQQVTLSCSPISGHRSVSWYQQTPGQGLQFLFEYFSETQRNKGNFPGRFSGRQFSNSRSEMNVSTLELGDSALYLCASSFETGYNQPQHFGDGTRLSIL.

The CDR3 is CASTKTANTEAFF. Written as DNA, the CDR3 is TGTGCCAGCACCAAGACAGCGAACACTGAAGCTTTCTTT. V is TRBV6-1 and J is TRBJ1-1; D possibly corresponds to TRBD1 (5 bases). This CDR3 spans 13 amino acids. Germline CDR1 and CDR2: MNHNS and SASEGT. V shed 7 bases and J shed 1 base, with 10 bases lying between them.

This clonotype was seen only a few times. A read error may explain this, as a much larger clone is one base away. The V call is TRBV6-4, the J call TRBJ2-1, with 9 bases matching TRBD2. CDR3 length equals 16 residues. From germline, CDR1 is MRHNA and CDR2 SNTAGT. The CDR3 sequence: CVSSDASSGDYNEQFF. CDR3 nucleotides: TGTGTCAGCAGTGATGCCTCTAGCGGGGATTACAATGAGCAGTTCTTC.

With regard to this clonotype: A much larger clone lies one base from this, so it may be a read error. J is TRBJ1-6 and V is TRBV20-1; no clear D gene. Trimming stripped 1 base from V and 10 bases from J, with 20 bases between. Germline V CDR1 and CDR2: DFQATT, SNEGSKA (reference sequence). The CDR3 totals 16 residues. The CDR3 DNA reads TGCAGTGCTAGAGCATCCCCGGGGAAGGAAGAATCACCCCTCCACTTT. This translates into CSARASPGKEESPLHF.

J is TRBJ2-5 and V is TRBV12-3 or TRBV12-4, with TRBD2 identical over 9 bases. J was trimmed by 4 bases and V by 3 bases; bases with no gene match: 6. There are 15 residues in the CDR3. CDR3 residues: CASSFGASGVETQYF. CDR3 nucleotides: TGTGCCAGCAGTTTCGGCGCTAGCGGGGTAGAGACCCAGTACTTC.